This paragraph reports one TCR beta chain. The antigen is not known. With V trimmed by 5 bases and J by 0 bases, 4 bases remained unmatched. The CDR3 has 15 residues. Per the germline V gene, CDR1 is MNHEY and CDR2 is SMNVEV (reference sequence). This sample stems from a study of T cell responses to AZD1222 COVID-19 vaccine. Repertoires were generated with immunoSEQ multiplex PCR, while TCRdb's copy carries only in-frame clones and drops some. The sample contains 100,000 to 120,000 clones, roughly 93% of which appear only once. Researchers grouped second doses given at about 4 or about 12 weeks into one pool. General study results and limits: The CD4 TCRs associated with vaccination extended across spike and predominated at 160-218 and 743-854.

The genes are TRBV27 and TRBJ1-5; 7 nucleotides align to TRBD1. Specimen: peripheral blood, collected 28 days after the second AZD1222 dose. This sequence was found in an adult who received the AZD1222 COVID-19 vaccine. CDR3 region: CASSPGGYSNQPQHF. CDR3 bases: TGTGCCAGCAGTCCAGGGGGGTATAGCAATCAGCCCCAGCATTTT.